This T cell receptor beta chain emerged from a study of blood T cell repertoires in COVID-19. The wider study: The cDNA or gDNA used as material had been derived from T cells, B-cell-depleted T cells, or PBMCs.

Measured with immunoSEQ multiplex PCR; TCRdb has only the in-frame clones, and not every one. The sample consists of over 150,000 clones, around 79% of them appearing once. The CDR3 is 13 residues long. Trimming removed 2 bases at V and 6 bases at J, with 11 bases between. Germline values: CDR1 KGHSH, CDR2 LQKENI. This clone was counted a few times. This chain links TRBV18 with TRBJ2-7; tentatively, D is TRBD2 (6 bases). Sequenced material: peripheral blood. This sequence originates from a woman between 50 and 59 years old with acute or convalescent COVID-19. The CDR3: CASSPGGVGEQYF. The CDR3, as DNA: TGTGCCAGCTCACCAGGCGGGGTTGGCGAGCAGTACTTC.